The source of this T cell receptor (beta chain) is a study of shared clonotypes between healthy human individuals. General observations from the study: For naive CD4 cells, roughly 5% of clonotypes were shared across a handful of donors.

CD45RO-negative, CCR7-selected cells formed the naive CD8 fraction, which excluded terminally differentiated effector memory CD45RA+ cells. Clones were read by immunoSEQ multiplex PCR, and TCRdb kept only the in-frame ones, dropping some. The table includes some 2 million clones, approximately 95% detected once. As for this clone: Its antigen is unknown.

Germline V gene lookup returns CDR1 SNHLY and CDR2 FYNNEI. Trimming shortened V by 7 bases and J by 8 bases, and 17 bases separated the two germline ends. This CDR3 spans 14 amino acids. Sequencing input: naive CD8+ T cells sorted from blood. This receptor was obtained from a man younger than 35 in good health. The V gene is TRBV2, the J gene TRBJ1-4; no definite D call. The CDR3 region has the DNA TGTGCCAGCAAGGTCGGGAACACGGGGGAAAAACTGTTTTTT. It specifies CASKVGNTGEKLFF. Based on the CDR3 plus reference TRBV2 and TRBJ1-4, the full variable domain is EPEVTQTPSHQVTQMGQEVILRCVPISNHLYFYWYRQILGQKVEFLVSFYNNEISEKSEIFDDQFSVERPDGSNFTLKIRSTKLEDSAMYFCASKVGNTGEKLFFGSGTQLSVL.